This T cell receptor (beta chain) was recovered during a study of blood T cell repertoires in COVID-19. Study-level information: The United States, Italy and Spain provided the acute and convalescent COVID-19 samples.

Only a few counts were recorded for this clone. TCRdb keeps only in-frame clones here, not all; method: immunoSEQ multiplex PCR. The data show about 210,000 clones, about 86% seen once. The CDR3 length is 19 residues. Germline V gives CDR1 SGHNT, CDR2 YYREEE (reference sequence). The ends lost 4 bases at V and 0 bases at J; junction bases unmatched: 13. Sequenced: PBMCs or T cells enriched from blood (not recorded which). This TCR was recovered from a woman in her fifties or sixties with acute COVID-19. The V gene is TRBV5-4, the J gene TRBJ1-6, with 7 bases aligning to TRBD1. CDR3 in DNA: TGTGCCAGCAGCCCCAATGGACAGGCTCCGGGCTCCTATAATTCACCCCTCCACTTT. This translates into CASSPNGQAPGSYNSPLHF.